One and the same sample provided the 18 T cell receptor beta chains below, sequenced in a study of T-cell memory formation after mild COVID-19. TCRdb independently ran MiXCR on the 5' RACE reads; one entry per CDR3 protein. The sample lists roughly 130,000 distinct CDR3 sequences; approximately 15% were seen once. Specimen: PBMCs or a T cell subset sorted from them (not recorded which). All receptors derive from a man aged 18 to 35 who had mild COVID-19 (a few samples of this study predate the infection). Cell type and time point are not known.

This chain links TRBV7-3 with TRBJ2-3; 7 positions agree with TRBD2. Germline values: CDR1 SGHTA, CDR2 FQGTGA. The length of the CDR3 is 12 residues. Trimming removed 5 bases from V and 5 bases from J; junction bases left unmatched: 1. This CDR3 is CASSPGGDTQYF. CDR3 in DNA: TGTGCCAGCAGCCCGGGAGGAGATACGCAGTATTTT.

The chain employs TRBV5-1 and TRBJ2-5; the match to TRBD2 covers 10 bases. This CDR3 has 14 residues. Germline V lookup: CDR1 SGHRS, CDR2 YFSETQ. Losses at the gene ends were 4 bases for V and 3 bases for J; bases not matched to a gene: 3. The CDR3: CASSQGTSEETQYF. The CDR3 nucleotides are TGCGCCAGCAGCCAGGGGACTAGCGAAGAGACCCAGTACTTC.

The rearrangement links TRBV5-1 to TRBJ2-3, with D uncertain. The V end lost 1 base, the J end lost 6 bases, and 6 bases lay between the germline ends. The CDR3 runs to 12 residues. Germline CDR1 SGHRS, CDR2 YFSETQ. The CDR3 nucleotides read TGCGCCAGCAGCTTGATCGGCGATACGCAGTATTTT. Its translation: CASSLIGDTQYF.

This rearrangement joins TRBV5-1 to TRBJ1-1; D is undetermined. Trimming pared 2 bases from V and 1 base from J, leaving 6 bases between. CDR3 size: 13 residues. Germline CDR1 and CDR2: SGHRS and YFSETQ. In DNA, the CDR3 is TGCGCCAGCAGCTTATCCACGAACACTGAAGCTTTCTTT. Translated, it gives CASSLSTNTEAFF.

The genes are TRBV7-2 and TRBJ1-2, with TRBD1 as a possible D gene (5 bases). Looked up from germline, CDR1 is SGHTA and CDR2 is FQGNSA. CDR3 length: 13 amino acids. The V gene lost 1 base and the J gene lost 5 bases, with 8 bases spanning the gap. For the CDR3, the DNA is TGTGCCAGCAGCTTAGAAGAGGGGTATGGCTACACCTTC. It yields the protein CASSLEEGYGYTF.

This chain uses TRBV18 with TRBJ2-5; either TRBD1 or TRBD2 may supply D (5 bases each). This CDR3 comprises 15 residues. CDR1 and CDR2 from the germline V gene are KGHSH and LQKENI. V lost 6 bases and J 4 bases, leaving 18 bases between the germline ends. CDR3 DNA sequence: TGTGCCAGCTCCCTACGAGGGGTGGCAAGAGAGACCCAGTACTTC. Residues: CASSLRGVARETQYF.

This clonotype was detected a few times. J is TRBJ2-5 and V is TRBV9; 11 bases are shared with TRBD2. Trimming removed 0 bases from V and 4 bases from J; junction bases left unmatched: 5. This CDR3 comprises 16 residues. CDR1 and CDR2 (germline): SGDLS, YYNGEE. The CDR3 sequence: CASSVGLAGGTETQYF. The CDR3, as DNA: TGTGCCAGCAGCGTAGGGCTAGCGGGGGGAACAGAGACCCAGTACTTC.

CDR3 loop: CASSQAGGNQPQHF. In DNA, the CDR3 is TGCGCCAGCAGCCAAGCAGGGGGCAATCAGCCCCAGCATTTT. The chain couples TRBV4-1 to TRBJ1-5; TRBD1 is a possible D gene (6 bases). V was shortened by 1 base and J by 2 bases, with 6 bases between the two germline ends. Germline V gene lookup returns CDR1 MGHRA and CDR2 YSYEKL. The CDR3 totals 14 residues.

Ten or more counts support this clonotype. The J gene is TRBJ2-3, the V gene TRBV20-1; 8 nucleotides agree with TRBD1. The J segment lost 5 bases and the V segment lost 7 bases, leaving 8 bases of the junction unmatched. The CDR3 contains 13 residues. The germline V gene encodes CDR1 DFQATT and CDR2 SNEGSKA (reference sequence). The CDR3 sequence: CSGRQGAGDTQYF. In nucleotides, the CDR3 is TGCAGTGGACGGCAGGGGGCTGGAGATACGCAGTATTTT.

This clonotype came up many times. The rearrangement joins TRBV6-5 to TRBJ2-3; 9 bases fit TRBD1. The germline V gene has CDR1 MNHEY and CDR2 SVGAGI. J gave up 4 bases and V 2 bases, and 13 bases lay outside the gene matches. CDR3 length equals 18 residues. The CDR3 sequence: CASSYDFGTGPSADTQYF. In DNA, the CDR3 is TGTGCCAGCAGTTACGATTTTGGGACAGGGCCGAGCGCAGATACGCAGTATTTT.

V usage is TRBV12-3 or TRBV12-4 and J usage is TRBJ2-2; D is ambiguous. Trimming took off 5 bases at V and 1 base at J, with 8 bases between the two ends. The CDR3 sequence is 14 residues long. CDR3 coding DNA: TGTGCCAGCAGTCGGACGGAGAACACCGGGGAGCTGTTTTTT. Protein product: CASSRTENTGELFF.

This clonotype was seen a few times. The chain uses TRBV4-2 and TRBJ2-7; the D is unclear. Looked up from germline, CDR1 is LGHNA and CDR2 is YNFKEQ. The CDR3 has 14 amino acids. V was clipped by 0 bases and J by 3 bases, with 9 bases between them. CDR3 sequence: CASSQDRTRYEQYF. In DNA, the CDR3 is TGTGCCAGCAGCCAAGATCGCACCCGCTACGAGCAGTACTTC.

The gene calls are TRBV7-8 and TRBJ2-3; D perhaps matches TRBD2 (5 bases). V was clipped by 4 bases and J by 1 base, with 24 bases between them. In germline, CDR1 is SGHVS, CDR2 FQNEAQ. The CDR3 covers 19 residues. This CDR3 reads CASSSKDGLTHLGTDTQYF. CDR3 nucleotide sequence: TGTGCCAGCAGCTCAAAGGACGGACTGACCCATTTGGGCACAGATACGCAGTATTTT. The full variable domain, rest sourced from reference TRBV7-8 and TRBJ2-3, is GAGVSQSPRYKVAKRGQDVALRCDPISGHVSLFWYQQALGQGPEFLTYFQNEAQLDKSGLPSDRFFAERPEGSVSTLKIQRTQQEDSAVYLCASSSKDGLTHLGTDTQYFGPGTRLTVL.

The chain combines TRBV11-2 with TRBJ1-5; D unresolved. This CDR3 has 15 amino acids. Germline V gives CDR1 SGHAT, CDR2 FQNNGV. V shed 0 bases and J shed 6 bases, with 12 bases lying between them. CDR3 nucleotides: TGTGCCAGCAGCTTAGATCCGGGTAGAAGTCAGCCCCAGCATTTT. Translating gives CASSLDPGRSQPQHF. The entire variable domain, with the rest obtained from reference TRBV11-2 and TRBJ1-5, is as follows: EAGVAQSPRYKIIEKRQSVAFWCNPISGHATLYWYQQILGQGPKLLIQFQNNGVVDDSQLPKDRFSAERLKGVDSTLKIQPAKLEDSAVYLCASSLDPGRSQPQHFGDGTRLSIL.

This chain uses TRBV7-6 with TRBJ2-5, with D possibly TRBD2 on 5 matching bases. Germline CDR1 and CDR2: SGHVS and FNYEAQ. The CDR3 spans 15 residues. Trimming took 0 bases from V and 1 from J, leaving 9 bases between them. The DNA for the CDR3 is TGTGCCAGCAGCTTAGCTAGCCGGGGCCAAGAGACCCAGTACTTC. Its protein is CASSLASRGQETQYF.

This clonotype has ten or more counts. V usage is TRBV7-2 and J usage is TRBJ1-5; D call uncertain. Germline V gene sequence: CDR1 SGHTA, CDR2 FQGNSA. The CDR3 sequence is 14 residues long. The V end was cut by 2 bases, the J end by 7 bases, with 12 bases between. DNA of the CDR3: TGTGCCAGCAGCTTAAGGGTTCAGGAACAGCCCCAGCATTTT. As protein: CASSLRVQEQPQHF.

In DNA form, the CDR3 reads TGTGCCAGCAGTATGGACTACGGGGAGCTGTTTTTT. The encoded protein is CASSMDYGELFF. This sequence joins TRBV27 and TRBJ2-2; tentative D call: TRBD2 (6 bases). Between the trimmed V and J ends, which lost 5 bases and 7 bases, there was a span of 8 bases. Germline CDR1 MNHEY, CDR2 SMNVEV (reference sequence). The CDR3 length is 12 residues.

The chain carries TRBV12-3 or TRBV12-4 and TRBJ2-7; D gene ambiguous. The CDR3 covers 17 residues. Deletions cut 4 bases from V and 0 bases from J, with 19 bases between. The CDR3 DNA reads as TGTGCCAGCAGTTCGTACGCTACCGGCCCGCCCTCCTACGAGCAGTACTTC. Protein product: CASSSYATGPPSYEQYF.